This T cell receptor beta chain emerged from a study of blood T cells in healthy people across ages. The study, taken as a whole, reports: It was the long-lived donors that had more naive CD4+ cells and higher diversity than aged donors.

Germline-derived CDR1 and CDR2 are SGHTA and FQGNSA. The CDR3 is 14 amino acids. With 5 bases removed from V and 3 bases from J, the gap between germline ends came to 10 bases. PCR was performed a second time for roughly 7 to 11 cycles using a sample-barcoded 5' primer and a J-beta primer mix. TCRdb redid the calling of the 5' RACE reads with MiXCR, one entry per CDR3 protein. The sample contains around 1,100,000 distinct CDR3 sequences, roughly two fifths of which appear only once. Comments on this clonotype: Its target is unknown.

The chain carries TRBV7-2 and TRBJ1-4; no reliable D call. Material: blood. This TCR was recovered from a man aged 18 to 35 in good health. CDR3 DNA: TGTGCCAGCAGCCCGACCGCCCCTAATGAAAAACTGTTTTTT. This codes for CASSPTAPNEKLFF.